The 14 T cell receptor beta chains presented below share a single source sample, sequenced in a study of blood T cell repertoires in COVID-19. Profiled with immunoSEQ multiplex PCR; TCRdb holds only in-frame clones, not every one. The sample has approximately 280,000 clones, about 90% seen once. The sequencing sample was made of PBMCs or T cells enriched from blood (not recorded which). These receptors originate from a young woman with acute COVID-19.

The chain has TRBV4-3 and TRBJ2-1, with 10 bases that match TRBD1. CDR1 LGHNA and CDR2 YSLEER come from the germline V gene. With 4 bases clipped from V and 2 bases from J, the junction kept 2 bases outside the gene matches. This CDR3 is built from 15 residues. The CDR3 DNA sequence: TGCGCCAGCAGCCTCGGGACAGGGGCCTACAATGAGCAGTTCTTC. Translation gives CASSLGTGAYNEQFF.

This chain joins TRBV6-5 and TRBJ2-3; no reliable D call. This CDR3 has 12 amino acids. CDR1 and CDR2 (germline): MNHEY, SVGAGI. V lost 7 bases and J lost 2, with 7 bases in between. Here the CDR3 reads CASTRNTDTQYF. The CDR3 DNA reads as TGTGCCAGCACGCGGAACACAGATACGCAGTATTTT.

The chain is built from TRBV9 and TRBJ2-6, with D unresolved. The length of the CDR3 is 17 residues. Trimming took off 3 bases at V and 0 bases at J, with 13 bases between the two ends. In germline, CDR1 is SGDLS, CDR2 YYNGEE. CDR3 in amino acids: CASSETVTSSGANVLTF. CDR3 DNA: TGTGCCAGCAGCGAGACTGTCACAAGCTCTGGGGCCAACGTCCTGACTTTC.

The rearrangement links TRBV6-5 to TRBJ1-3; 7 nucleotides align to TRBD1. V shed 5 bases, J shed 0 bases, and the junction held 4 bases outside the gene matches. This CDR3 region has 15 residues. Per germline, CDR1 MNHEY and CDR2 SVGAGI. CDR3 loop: CASSRDRFSGNTIYF. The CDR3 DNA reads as TGTGCCAGCAGTCGGGACAGATTCTCTGGAAACACCATATATTTT.

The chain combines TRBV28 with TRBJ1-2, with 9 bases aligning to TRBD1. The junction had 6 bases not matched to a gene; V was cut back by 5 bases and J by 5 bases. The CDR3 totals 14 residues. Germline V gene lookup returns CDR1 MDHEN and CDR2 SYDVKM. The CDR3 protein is CASSRRDREYGYTF. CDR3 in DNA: TGTGCCAGCAGTCGACGGGACAGGGAATATGGCTACACCTTC.

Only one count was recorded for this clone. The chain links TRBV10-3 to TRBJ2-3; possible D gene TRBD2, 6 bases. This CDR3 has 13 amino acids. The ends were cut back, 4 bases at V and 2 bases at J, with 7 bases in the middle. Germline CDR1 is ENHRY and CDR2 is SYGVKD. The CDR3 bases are TGTGCCATCAGTGGGACTACCACAGATACGCAGTATTTT. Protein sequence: CAISGTTTDTQYF.

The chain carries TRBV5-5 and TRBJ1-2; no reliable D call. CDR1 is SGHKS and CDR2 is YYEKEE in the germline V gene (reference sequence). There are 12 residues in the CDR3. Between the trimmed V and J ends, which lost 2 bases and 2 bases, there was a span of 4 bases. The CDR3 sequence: CASSFQNYGYTF. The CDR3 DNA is TGTGCCAGCAGCTTCCAGAACTATGGCTACACCTTC.

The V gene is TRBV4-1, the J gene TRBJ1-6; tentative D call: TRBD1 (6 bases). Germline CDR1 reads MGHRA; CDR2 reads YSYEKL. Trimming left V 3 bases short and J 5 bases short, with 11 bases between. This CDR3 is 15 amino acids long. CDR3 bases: TGCGCCAGCAGCCAGCTGGACAGTCATAATTCACCCCTCCACTTT. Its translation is CASSQLDSHNSPLHF.

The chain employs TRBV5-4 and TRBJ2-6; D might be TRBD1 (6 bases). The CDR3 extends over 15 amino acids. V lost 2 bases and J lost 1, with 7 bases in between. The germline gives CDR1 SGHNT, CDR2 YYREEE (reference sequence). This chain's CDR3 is CASSFRGSGANVLTF. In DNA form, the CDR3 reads TGTGCCAGCAGCTTTAGGGGGTCTGGGGCCAACGTCCTGACTTTC.

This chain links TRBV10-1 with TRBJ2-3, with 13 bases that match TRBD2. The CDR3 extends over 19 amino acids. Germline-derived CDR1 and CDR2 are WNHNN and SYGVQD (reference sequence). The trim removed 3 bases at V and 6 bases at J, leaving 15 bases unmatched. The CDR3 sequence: CASSDPGLAGTSNVDTQYF. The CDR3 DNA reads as TGCGCCAGCAGTGACCCGGGACTAGCGGGAACGTCAAACGTGGATACGCAGTATTTT.

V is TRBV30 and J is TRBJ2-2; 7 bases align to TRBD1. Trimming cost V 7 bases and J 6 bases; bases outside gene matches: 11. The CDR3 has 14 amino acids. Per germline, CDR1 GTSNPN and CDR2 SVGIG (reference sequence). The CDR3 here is CAYRQGALPGELFF. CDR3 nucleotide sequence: TGTGCCTATCGACAGGGCGCGTTGCCCGGGGAGCTGTTTTTT.

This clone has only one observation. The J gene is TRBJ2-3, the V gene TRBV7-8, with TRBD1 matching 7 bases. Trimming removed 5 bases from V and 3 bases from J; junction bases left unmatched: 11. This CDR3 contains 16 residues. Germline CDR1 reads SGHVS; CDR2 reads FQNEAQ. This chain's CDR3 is CASSTRRQGKTDTQYF. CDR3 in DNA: TGTGCCAGCAGCACGCGTCGACAGGGTAAAACAGATACGCAGTATTTT.

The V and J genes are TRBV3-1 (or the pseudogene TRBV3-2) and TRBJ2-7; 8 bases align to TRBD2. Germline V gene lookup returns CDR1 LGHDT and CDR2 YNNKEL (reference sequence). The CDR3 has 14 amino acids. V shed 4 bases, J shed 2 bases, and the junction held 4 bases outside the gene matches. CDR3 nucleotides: TGTGCCAGCAGCCTGGCTAGCGGGCCCTACGAGCAGTACTTC. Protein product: CASSLASGPYEQYF.

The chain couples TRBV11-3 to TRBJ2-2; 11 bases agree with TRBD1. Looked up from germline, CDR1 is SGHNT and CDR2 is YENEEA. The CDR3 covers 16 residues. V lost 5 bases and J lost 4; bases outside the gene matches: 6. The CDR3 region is CASSRGQGVSTGELFF. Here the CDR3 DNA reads TGTGCCAGCAGCCGGGGACAGGGGGTTTCCACCGGGGAGCTGTTTTTT.